These T cell receptor beta chains were read from a single sample in a study of graft-versus-host responses after intestinal transplantation. Some clones are missing from TCRdb's copy, which holds only in-frame ones; the method was immunoSEQ multiplex PCR. The sample shows roughly 46,000 clones, over 85% of them seen only once. Specimen: PBMCs, collected around 790 days after a first intestinal transplant, on the day of a second. The receptors were gathered from a human patient who received an intestinal transplant, so some T cells may come from the graft donor. CDR3s include the opening cysteine and the closing phenylalanine or tryptophan. Each record gives: clone size, D gene, J gene, V gene, CDR3 DNA, CDR3 protein. D genes are given only for firm matches. The size field is filled for only some rows; it gives once, few, many or a size class.

clone size: NA; D gene: TRBD2; J gene: TRBJ2-7; V gene: TRBV7-3; CDR3 DNA: TGTGCCAGCAGCCCTCTGACTAGCGGGATCCACGAGCAGTACTTC; CDR3 protein: CASSPLTSGIHEQYF
clone size: NA; D gene: TRBD1; J gene: TRBJ2-1; V gene: TRBV19; CDR3 DNA: TGTGCCAGTCAACAGGGGTACAATGAGCAGTTCTTC; CDR3 protein: CASQQGYNEQFF
clone size: once; D gene: NA; J gene: TRBJ2-1; V gene: TRBV6-1; CDR3 DNA: TGTGCCAGCAGTTCCGGGACTCCCCGGAGTGAGCAGTTCTTC; CDR3 protein: CASSSGTPRSEQFF
clone size: NA; D gene: TRBD2; J gene: TRBJ2-3; V gene: TRBV28; CDR3 DNA: TGTGCCAGCAGTTTATTTCCTAGCGGGACAGATACGCAGTATTTT; CDR3 protein: CASSLFPSGTDTQYF
clone size: NA; D gene: NA; J gene: TRBJ2-5; V gene: TRBV5-6; CDR3 DNA: TGTGCCAGCAGCCCCGGACCGCTGGCTAAAGAGACCCAGTACTTC; CDR3 protein: CASSPGPLAKETQYF
clone size: NA; D gene: NA; J gene: TRBJ2-1; V gene: TRBV2; CDR3 DNA: TGTGCCAGCAGTGTGGTGTTTGTCAATGAGCAGTTCTTC; CDR3 protein: CASSVVFVNEQFF
clone size: NA; D gene: NA; J gene: TRBJ1-2; V gene: TRBV25-1; CDR3 DNA: TGTGCCAGCAGTCATCCCAGGGAGTGCCCTAGCTATGGCTACACCTTC; CDR3 protein: CASSHPRECPSYGYTF
clone size: NA; D gene: NA; J gene: TRBJ2-2; V gene: TRBV6-1; CDR3 DNA: TGTGCCAGCAGTGTAAGAGGGCAGGGAGGCAACACCGGGGAGCTGTTTTTT; CDR3 protein: CASSVRGQGGNTGELFF
clone size: NA; D gene: TRBD2; J gene: TRBJ2-1; V gene: TRBV5-4; CDR3 DNA: TGTGCCAGCAGCTTACGAGGACTAGTTGCTGAGCAGTTCTTC; CDR3 protein: CASSLRGLVAEQFF
clone size: NA; D gene: TRBD1; J gene: TRBJ2-3; V gene: TRBV9; CDR3 DNA: TGTGCCAGCAGCGTAGAACAGGGGGGAGCAGATACGCAGTATTTT; CDR3 protein: CASSVEQGGADTQYF
clone size: once; D gene: NA; J gene: TRBJ2-5; V gene: TRBV18; CDR3 DNA: TGTGCCAGCTCATACAGGGATGGGGAGACCCAGTACTTC; CDR3 protein: CASSYRDGETQYF
clone size: NA; D gene: NA; J gene: TRBJ2-7; V gene: TRBV29-1; CDR3 DNA: TGCAGCGTTGAAGCCGCCGCCTACGAGCAGTACTTC; CDR3 protein: CSVEAAAYEQYF
clone size: NA; D gene: NA; J gene: TRBJ2-7; V gene: TRBV28; CDR3 DNA: TGTGCCAGCAGTCCTCGGGGAGTTTCCTACGAGCAGTACTTC; CDR3 protein: CASSPRGVSYEQYF
clone size: NA; D gene: NA; J gene: TRBJ1-1; V gene: TRBV10-3; CDR3 DNA: TGTGCCATCCGTGGGGGAGGCACTGAAGCTTTCTTT; CDR3 protein: CAIRGGGTEAFF
clone size: NA; D gene: TRBD1; J gene: TRBJ2-7; V gene: TRBV28; CDR3 DNA: TGTGCCAGCACCCCGGGGACAGGGGACTACGAGCAGTACTTC; CDR3 protein: CASTPGTGDYEQYF
clone size: NA; D gene: TRBD2; J gene: TRBJ2-2; V gene: TRBV6-8; CDR3 DNA: TGTGCCAGCAGTTCCGCGACTAGCGGGAGGCCGAACACCGGGGAGCTGTTTTTT; CDR3 protein: CASSSATSGRPNTGELFF
clone size: NA; D gene: NA; J gene: TRBJ2-1; V gene: TRBV5-1; CDR3 DNA: TGCGCCAGCAGCCAAGTGACATACTCTGCCTACAATGAGCAGTTCTTC; CDR3 protein: CASSQVTYSAYNEQFF
clone size: once; D gene: NA; J gene: TRBJ2-2; V gene: TRBV23-1; CDR3 DNA: TGCGCCAGCAGTCATGCCGGGACTTCGAACACCGGGGAGCTGTTTTTT; CDR3 protein: CASSHAGTSNTGELFF
clone size: NA; D gene: NA; J gene: TRBJ1-5; V gene: TRBV18; CDR3 DNA: TGTGCCAGCTCAGGACAGAGCAATCAGCCCCAGCATTTT; CDR3 protein: CASSGQSNQPQHF
clone size: NA; D gene: NA; J gene: TRBJ2-3; V gene: TRBV28; CDR3 DNA: TGTGCCAGCAGACCCACAGGGCGGACAGATACGCAGTATTTT; CDR3 protein: CASRPTGRTDTQYF
clone size: NA; D gene: TRBD1; J gene: TRBJ1-4; V gene: TRBV11-2; CDR3 DNA: TGTGCCAGCACCCCAGGGGGAGCTAATGAAAAACTGTTTTTT; CDR3 protein: CASTPGGANEKLFF
clone size: NA; D gene: NA; J gene: TRBJ1-2; V gene: TRBV2; CDR3 DNA: TGTGCCAGCAGTGACAGGAGCTATGGCTACACCTTC; CDR3 protein: CASSDRSYGYTF
clone size: NA; D gene: NA; J gene: TRBJ2-1; V gene: TRBV28; CDR3 DNA: TGTGCCAGCAGTCCCCGCCGGGACGTGGAGTTCTTC; CDR3 protein: CASSPRRDVEFF
clone size: NA; D gene: NA; J gene: TRBJ2-2; V gene: TRBV6-5; CDR3 DNA: TGTGCCAGCAGTTTAGGTTGGAACTTCGAAACCGGGGAGCTGTTTTTT; CDR3 protein: CASSLGWNFETGELFF
clone size: NA; D gene: TRBD1; J gene: TRBJ1-1; V gene: TRBV30; CDR3 DNA: TGTGCCTGGAGCGTCGGACAGGGGGCTACTGAAGCTTTCTTT; CDR3 protein: CAWSVGQGATEAFF
clone size: NA; D gene: NA; J gene: TRBJ1-6; V gene: TRBV28; CDR3 DNA: TGTGCCAGCAGTTTAATAATAGTGTATAATTCACCCCTCCACTTT; CDR3 protein: CASSLIIVYNSPLHF
clone size: NA; D gene: NA; J gene: TRBJ1-5; V gene: TRBV29-1; CDR3 DNA: TGCAGCGTTAGAACAGCTAGCAATCAGCCCCAGCATTTT; CDR3 protein: CSVRTASNQPQHF
clone size: once; D gene: TRBD2; J gene: TRBJ2-2; V gene: TRBV7-9; CDR3 DNA: TGTGCCAGCAGCACGGGACTAGCGGGAGATCGGGCCGGGGAGCTGTTTTTT; CDR3 protein: CASSTGLAGDRAGELFF
clone size: NA; D gene: NA; J gene: TRBJ2-2; V gene: TRBV6-5; CDR3 DNA: TGTGCCAGCAGCCGGGGCGACACCGGGGAGCTGTTTTTT; CDR3 protein: CASSRGDTGELFF
clone size: NA; D gene: NA; J gene: TRBJ2-2; V gene: TRBV9; CDR3 DNA: TGTGCCAGCAGCGTAGGATCAGGGGAGCTGTTTTTT; CDR3 protein: CASSVGSGELFF
clone size: NA; D gene: NA; J gene: TRBJ2-7; V gene: TRBV10-3; CDR3 DNA: TGTGCCATCAGTGAGTCCCTCTCCTACGAGCAGTACTTC; CDR3 protein: CAISESLSYEQYF
clone size: NA; D gene: NA; J gene: TRBJ2-2; V gene: TRBV4-2; CDR3 DNA: TGTGCCAGCAGCCAGGGGGAGGAGACCGGGGAGCTGTTTTTT; CDR3 protein: CASSQGEETGELFF
clone size: NA; D gene: NA; J gene: TRBJ2-5; V gene: TRBV19; CDR3 DNA: TGTGCCAGTAGTATTCAGACGGGTCGAGAGACCCAGTACTTC; CDR3 protein: CASSIQTGRETQYF
clone size: NA; D gene: NA; J gene: TRBJ2-7; V gene: TRBV9; CDR3 DNA: TGTGCCAGCAGCGCACGGGACACGAACTACGAGCAGTACTTC; CDR3 protein: CASSARDTNYEQYF
clone size: NA; D gene: NA; J gene: TRBJ2-5; V gene: TRBV5-5; CDR3 DNA: TGTGCCAGCAGCTTGCTAGCCCCGGGAGAGACCCAGTACTTC; CDR3 protein: CASSLLAPGETQYF